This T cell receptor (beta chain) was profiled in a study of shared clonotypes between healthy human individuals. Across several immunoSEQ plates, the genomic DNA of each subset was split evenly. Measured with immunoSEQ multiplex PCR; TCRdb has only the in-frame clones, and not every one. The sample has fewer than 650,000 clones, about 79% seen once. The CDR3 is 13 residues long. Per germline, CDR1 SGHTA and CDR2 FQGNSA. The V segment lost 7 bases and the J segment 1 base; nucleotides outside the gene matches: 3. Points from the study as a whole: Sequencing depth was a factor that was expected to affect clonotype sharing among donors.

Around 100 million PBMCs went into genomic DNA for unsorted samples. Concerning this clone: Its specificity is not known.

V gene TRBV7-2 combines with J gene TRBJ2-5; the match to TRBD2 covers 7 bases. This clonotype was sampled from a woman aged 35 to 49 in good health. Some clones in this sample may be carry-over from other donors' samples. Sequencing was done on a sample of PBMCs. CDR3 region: CASMAGVQETQYF. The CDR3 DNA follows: TGTGCCAGCATGGCGGGAGTCCAAGAGACCCAGTACTTC.